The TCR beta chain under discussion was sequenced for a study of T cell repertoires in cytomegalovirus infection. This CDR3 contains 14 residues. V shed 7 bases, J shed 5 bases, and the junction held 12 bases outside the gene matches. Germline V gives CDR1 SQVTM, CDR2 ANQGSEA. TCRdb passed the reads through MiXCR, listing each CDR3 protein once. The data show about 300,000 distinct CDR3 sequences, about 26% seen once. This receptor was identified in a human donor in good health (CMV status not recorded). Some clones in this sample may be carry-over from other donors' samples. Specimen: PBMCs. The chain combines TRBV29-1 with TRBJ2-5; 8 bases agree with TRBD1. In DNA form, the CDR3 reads TGCAGCGCGGGCGGGACAGGCGGTCGGGAGACCCAGTACTTC. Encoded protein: CSAGGTGGRETQYF.